One sample yielded the 26 T cell receptor beta chains listed below, sequenced in a study of blood T cell dynamics during melanoma immunotherapy (dated by TCRdb to 2018 to 2020). The library was made by the immunoSEQ multiplex PCR assay. TCRdb provides this immuneACCESS table in a form limited to in-frame rearrangements. Some clones are lacking; in checked studies, under half of them reflect an unresolved V gene, and why the rest are absent is not known. The sample includes tens of thousands of clones, with around nine tenths observed a single time. The ten largest clones take up roughly 4.6% of the sample. The time point label corresponds to: pre-treatment baseline. Sequencing was performed on blood, taken from a patient treated with checkpoint blockade. All receptors come from a human donor with melanoma.

The chain recombines TRBV27 with TRBJ1-6; TRBD1 might be the D (5 bases). Germline assignment: CDR1 MNHEY and CDR2 SMNVEV (reference sequence). The length of the CDR3 is 14 residues. Trimming left V 2 bases short and J 7 bases short, with 9 bases between. In nucleotides, the CDR3 is TGTGCCAGCAGTTTACCCGGGGGGAATTCACCCCTCCACTTT. Its protein product is CASSLPGGNSPLHF.

This clone was counted only a few times. V usage is TRBV28 and J usage is TRBJ2-3; D is ambiguous. The V end lost 5 bases, the J end lost 3 bases, and 12 bases lay between the germline ends. Germline lookup yields CDR1 MDHEN and CDR2 SYDVKM. There are 14 residues in the CDR3. The CDR3, as DNA: TGTGCCAGCAGTCCGTGGGAAGAGACAGATACGCAGTATTTT. Translation gives CASSPWEETDTQYF.

This chain joins TRBV19 and TRBJ2-1; the match to TRBD2 covers 12 bases. V was clipped by 5 bases and J by 2 bases; unmatched bases: 4. The CDR3 is made up of 16 amino acids. CDR1 and CDR2 (germline): LNHDA, SQIVND (reference sequence). Written as DNA, the CDR3 is TGTGCCAGTAGTCTCACTAGCGGGAGGCCCTACAATGAGCAGTTCTTC. It codes for CASSLTSGRPYNEQFF.

This clone was seen a single time. The rearrangement joins TRBV6-1 to TRBJ1-5; 9 bases align to TRBD1. Germline CDR1 reads MNHNS; CDR2 reads SASEGT. Trimming took 0 bases from V and 5 from J; bases not matched to a gene: 8. The CDR3 has 17 amino acids. CDR3 nucleotides: TGTGCCAGCAGTGAAGCCCCCCCCGGGACAGGGCATCAGCCCCAGCATTTT. It is translated as CASSEAPPGTGHQPQHF.

The chain couples TRBV7-9 to TRBJ2-7, with 8 bases identical to TRBD1. Germline CDR1 reads SEHNR; CDR2 reads FQNEAQ (reference sequence). The CDR3 covers 15 residues. Trimming removed 2 bases from V and 3 bases from J; junction bases left unmatched: 6. The CDR3 coding sequence is TGTGCCAGCAGCTTAATGACAGGGGACGGCTACGAGCAGTACTTC. This translates into CASSLMTGDGYEQYF.

J is TRBJ2-1 and V is TRBV18; TRBD2 matches at 9 bases. CDR1 KGHSH and CDR2 LQKENI come from the germline V gene. The trim removed 5 bases at V and 6 bases at J, leaving 2 bases unmatched. CDR3 size: 13 residues. The CDR3 here is CASSGGRANEQFF. The CDR3 nucleotides are TGTGCCAGCTCAGGCGGGAGGGCCAATGAGCAGTTCTTC. Full variable domain (missing parts from reference TRBV18 and TRBJ2-1): NAGVMQNPRHLVRRRGQEARLRCSPMKGHSHVYWYRQLPEEGLKFMVYLQKENIIDESGMPKERFSAEFPKEGPSILRIQQVVRGDSAAYFCASSGGRANEQFFGPGTRLTVL.

This chain uses TRBV25-1 with TRBJ2-1; no firm D call. The germline V gene has CDR1 MGHDK and CDR2 SYGVNS. V lost 6 bases to trimming and J lost 9 bases, with 15 bases between them. The CDR3 spans 13 residues. CDR3 in DNA: TGTGCCAGCAGACATGGATCCGGCGGTGAGCAGTTCTTC. It specifies CASRHGSGGEQFF.

This chain joins TRBV19 and TRBJ2-7; 7 nucleotides line up with TRBD2. Germline CDR1 and CDR2: LNHDA and SQIVND (reference sequence). Germline trimming cut 11 bases from V and 5 bases from J; bases unmatched to any gene: 15. CDR3 size: 14 residues. The CDR3 DNA is TGTGCCTCCACGGCGGCGGGAGCACCTCACGAGCAGTACTTC. Amino acid sequence: CASTAAGAPHEQYF.

This chain connects TRBV19 to TRBJ2-7, with 8 nucleotides matching TRBD2. In germline, CDR1 is LNHDA, CDR2 SQIVND (reference sequence). The V segment lost 6 bases and the J segment 7 bases; nucleotides outside the gene matches: 17. The CDR3 is 16 amino acids. CDR3: CASRTLAGVGPSEQYF. The CDR3 DNA reads TGTGCCAGTAGAACTCTAGCGGGCGTAGGACCTAGTGAGCAGTACTTC.

The chain links TRBV19 to TRBJ1-2, with TRBD1 matching over 8 bases. The CDR3 runs 15 residues. Germline V gene data show CDR1 as LNHDA and CDR2 as SQIVND (reference sequence). V gave up 7 bases and J gave up 5 bases; unmatched junction bases: 12. CDR3 nucleotides: TGTGCCAGTAAGCGTGACAGGGGATCCGGGTATGGCTACACCTTC. It encodes CASKRDRGSGYGYTF.

The V gene is TRBV7-9, the J gene TRBJ2-7; 12 positions match TRBD2. The germline gives CDR1 SEHNR, CDR2 FQNEAQ (reference sequence). The CDR3 contains 15 residues. V shed 5 bases, J shed 2 bases, and the junction held 4 bases outside the gene matches. CDR3 protein: CASSARTSGAYEQYF. The CDR3 region has the DNA TGTGCCAGCAGCGCAAGGACTAGCGGGGCCTACGAGCAGTACTTC.

This sequence joins TRBV11-3 and TRBJ2-1, with D possibly matching TRBD2 (6 bases). The V gene lost 6 bases and the J gene lost 7 bases, with 19 bases spanning the gap. Germline-derived CDR1 and CDR2 are SGHNT and YENEEA. This CDR3 region has 15 residues. The CDR3 protein is CASSVEGHPRNEQFF. CDR3 coding DNA: TGTGCCAGCAGTGTGGAGGGTCACCCAAGGAATGAGCAGTTCTTC.

This clone occurred a few times. This chain joins TRBV18 and TRBJ1-5; perhaps TRBD1 as D (6 bases). V was trimmed by 3 bases and J by 6 bases, leaving 12 bases between them. The CDR3 is 14 residues long. CDR1 KGHSH and CDR2 LQKENI come from the germline V gene. The CDR3 region has the DNA TGTGCCAGCTCACCTTACAGGGCGTCTCAGCCCCAGCATTTT. This gives the protein CASSPYRASQPQHF.

The chain carries TRBV6-4 and TRBJ2-2; TRBD2 is a possible D gene (6 bases). The CDR3 length is 15 residues. V gave up 4 bases and J gave up 5 bases, with 14 bases separating them. CDR1 and CDR2 from the germline V gene are MRHNA and SNTAGT. The CDR3 protein is CASSATVGSTGELFF. CDR3 in DNA: TGTGCCAGCAGTGCCACGGTCGGGAGTACCGGGGAGCTGTTTTTT.

The rearrangement uses TRBV5-6 and TRBJ1-1; D gene ambiguous. Trimming stripped 1 base from V and 0 bases from J, with 4 bases between. The CDR3 loop spans 13 amino acids. Germline CDR1 and CDR2: SGHDT and YYEEEE. The CDR3: CASSLRVNTEAFF. CDR3 DNA: TGTGCCAGCAGCTTGCGGGTGAACACTGAAGCTTTCTTT.

The chain has TRBV5-4 and TRBJ1-2; D is perhaps TRBD1 (6 bases). Trimming took 2 bases from V and 2 from J, leaving 13 bases between them. The CDR3 sequence is 15 residues long. From germline, CDR1 is SGHNT and CDR2 YYREEE (reference sequence). The CDR3 here is CASSLIGGGNYGYTF. As DNA, the CDR3 is TGTGCCAGCAGCTTAATAGGAGGGGGAAACTATGGCTACACCTTC.

This chain joins TRBV18 and TRBJ2-3, with TRBD1 identical over 8 bases. V lost 5 bases, J lost 3 bases, and 4 bases stayed unmatched. The CDR3 has 14 amino acids. Germline CDR1 KGHSH, CDR2 LQKENI. The CDR3 spells CASSVDRGTDTQYF. Here the CDR3 DNA reads TGTGCCAGCTCAGTCGACAGGGGTACAGATACGCAGTATTTT.

This clone was found once. V usage is TRBV28 and J usage is TRBJ2-3; tentative D call: TRBD2 (5 bases). The germline V and J ends were trimmed by 3 bases and 12 bases, with 10 bases remaining between them. The CDR3 runs to 11 residues. In germline, CDR1 is MDHEN, CDR2 SYDVKM. The CDR3 loop is CASSFGNPQYF. CDR3 coding DNA: TGTGCCAGCAGTTTCGGGAACCCTCAGTATTTT.

The gene calls are TRBV27 and TRBJ2-7, with TRBD2 as a possible D gene (6 bases). The V gene's germline CDR1 is MNHEY and CDR2 SMNVEV (reference sequence). V lost 0 bases to trimming and J lost 5 bases, with 20 bases between them. The CDR3 extends over 17 amino acids. CDR3 in DNA: TGTGCCAGCAGTTTATCACCGGCGGGAAAGGTGGTTGACGAGCAGTACTTC. Translating gives CASSLSPAGKVVDEQYF.

This clone appeared once. The chain has TRBV5-4 and TRBJ2-7, with D maybe TRBD2 (5 bases). From germline, CDR1 is SGHNT and CDR2 YYREEE (reference sequence). CDR3 size: 13 residues. The V and J ends lost 0 bases and 5 bases respectively, with 9 bases between them. CDR3 nucleotide sequence: TGTGCCAGCAGCTTGGAGGCGGGCGACGAGCAGTACTTC. Translated: CASSLEAGDEQYF.

This chain joins TRBV7-8 and TRBJ2-5, with D unclear. CDR1 SGHVS and CDR2 FQNEAQ come from the germline V gene. The CDR3 loop spans 16 amino acids. Between the trimmed V and J ends, which lost 1 base and 0 bases, there was a span of 12 bases. The CDR3 DNA reads as TGTGCCAGCAGCTTAGGGACCGCGTTGTACCAAGAGACCCAGTACTTC. The encoded protein is CASSLGTALYQETQYF.

The chain couples TRBV29-1 to TRBJ2-1; 16 bases are a match to TRBD2. The CDR3 extends over 16 amino acids. V was pared by 8 bases and J by 4 bases, with 8 bases of the junction left unmatched. Germline CDR1 is SQVTM and CDR2 is ANQGSEA. The CDR3 loop reads CSYRVGLAGGYNEQFF. CDR3 nucleotides: TGCAGCTACCGTGTGGGACTAGCGGGAGGGTACAATGAGCAGTTCTTC.

The V call is TRBV6-6, the J call TRBJ1-4, with D possibly being TRBD1 (5 bases). The CDR3 length is 15 residues. V was trimmed by 4 bases and J by 0 bases, leaving 9 bases between them. Germline CDR1 reads MNHNY; CDR2 reads SVGAGI (reference sequence). CDR3 amino acids: CASSSDRATNEKLFF. The CDR3 nucleotides read TGTGCCAGCAGTTCCGACAGAGCAACTAATGAAAAACTGTTTTTT.

J is TRBJ1-6 and V is TRBV9; the D is unclear. The CDR3 has 15 amino acids. V dropped 4 bases and J dropped 10 bases, with 18 bases sitting between them. The germline CDR1 and CDR2 sequences are SGDLS and YYNGEE. DNA for the CDR3: TGTGCCAGCAGCACGAGACCCTTTGGGCAATCACCCCTCCACTTT. Translating gives CASSTRPFGQSPLHF.

The CDR3 sequence: CASSLGLAGAADTQYF. The DNA of the CDR3 is TGTGCCAGCAGCTTAGGGCTAGCGGGAGCGGCAGATACGCAGTATTTT. The V call is TRBV11-3, the J call TRBJ2-3; 10 positions match TRBD2. CDR3 length: 16 residues. Germline CDR1 SGHNT, CDR2 YENEEA. V was clipped by 1 base and J by 4 bases; unmatched bases: 5.

V and J are TRBV2 and TRBJ2-7; D gene uncertain. V lost 8 bases and J lost 7, with 21 bases in between. This CDR3 has 14 amino acids. Germline V CDR1 and CDR2: SNHLY, FYNNEI. CDR3 DNA: TGTGCCAGCCGGTTGAGGCTAGACGTTGAAGAGCAGTACTTC. Protein sequence: CASRLRLDVEEQYF.